This T cell receptor beta chain was identified in a study of glioma-infiltrating T cells after dendritic cell vaccination. Germline V gene lookup returns CDR1 SNHLY and CDR2 FYNNEI. The CDR3 spans 17 residues. Trimming removed 4 bases from V and 8 bases from J; junction bases left unmatched: 12. The time point was: after dendritic cell vaccination, including at tumor progression/relapse. TCRdb's copy holds only in-frame clones and misses some; the assay was immunoSEQ multiplex PCR. This sample yields approximately 50,000 clones, of which approximately 90% are seen a single time; over 4.5% belongs to the top ten.

The receptor was isolated from a human donor with glioblastoma. The chain couples TRBV2 to TRBJ2-1; 12 positions match TRBD2. The sample was blood, taken after dendritic cell vaccination. CDR3 nucleotides: TGTGCCAGCAGTGTCTCTATCCTAGCGGGGGGGAGGGATGAGCAGTTCTTC. Translation: CASSVSILAGGRDEQFF.